This T cell receptor beta chain originates from a study of cytomegalovirus exposure and HLA in healthy donors. Overall study findings and caveats: The study designated 150 to 200 TCR beta chains cytomegalovirus-associated. V- and J-gene trimming of TCR beta was linked (in a later analysis) to a missense DCLRE1C variant.

Germline lookup yields CDR1 MGHDK and CDR2 SYGVNS. The CDR3 length is 14 residues. The PCR used 60 Vbeta and 13 Jbeta primers. Profiling relied on immunoSEQ multiplex PCR, and the TCRdb table lists in-frame clones only, not all of them. The repertoire includes some 210,000 clones, approximately 80% of them detected once, and about 3.8% sits in the top ten. Comments on this clone: What it binds is unknown.

Sequences were obtained from PBMCs. This TCR was sampled from a male donor in good health and CMV-seronegative. The chain uses TRBV25-1 and TRBJ2-5; 9 bases match TRBD1. The tail of the sequence fits TRBJ2-7 better, so the J call may be wrong. The CDR3 region has the DNA TGTGCCAGCAGCCGAGGGACAGGGCCCTACGAGCAGTACTTC. Its translation is CASSRGTGPYEQYF.